This is a list of T cell receptor beta chains from one sample in a study of tumor-infiltrating lymphocytes in glioblastoma multiforme. A single record per CDR3 protein comes from TCRdb applying MiXCR to the multiplex PCR reads. The sample carries 25,000 to 35,000 distinct CDR3 sequences, around 60% recorded once. The specimen was brain tumor tissue. These receptors were collected from a male donor with glioblastoma. CDR3s include the opening cysteine and the closing phenylalanine or tryptophan. The order of the fields is J gene, V gene, D gene, clone size, CDR3 protein, CDR3 DNA. The D gene is left open where the match is weak. Rows give clone size only sometimes, using once, few, many, or a class for an expanded clone.

TRBJ2-3 | TRBV11-2 | - | - | CASSFGLGRDMQYF | TGTGCCAGTAGCTTCGGTCTGGGACGAGATATGCAGTATTTT
TRBJ2-1 | TRBV14 | - | many | CASRLSSSPYNEQFF | TGTGCCAGCAGACTCTCTAGCTCCCCTTACAATGAGCAGTTCTTC
TRBJ2-2 | TRBV11-3 | - | few | CASSLGGTNTGELFF | TGTGCCAGCAGCTTAGGGGGGACGAACACCGGGGAGCTGTTTTTT
TRBJ2-7 | TRBV20-1 | - | - | CSASGSPESYEQYF | TGCAGTGCTAGCGGCTCCCCCGAATCCTACGAGCAGTACTTC
TRBJ2-1 | TRBV24-1 | - | few | CATSDSTPNSYNEQFF | TGTGCCACCAGTGATTCCACTCCGAACTCCTACAATGAGCAGTTCTTC
TRBJ2-1 | TRBV29-1 | - | - | CSVESGLEQFF | TGCAGCGTCGAAAGCGGGCTTGAGCAGTTCTTC
TRBJ2-3 | TRBV11-2 | - | medium-sized | CASSLVGSTDTQYF | TGTGCCAGCAGCTTAGTAGGTAGTACAGATACGCAGTATTTT
TRBJ1-2 | TRBV6-6 | TRBD1 | - | CASSYLGQTEYYVYTF | TGTGCCAGCAGTTACTTGGGACAGACTGAATACTATGTCTACACCTTC
TRBJ2-7 | TRBV10-2 | - | - | CASSEDRETYEQHF | TGCGCCAGCAGTGAGGATCGGGAGACCTACGAGCAGCATTTC
TRBJ1-5 | TRBV30 | - | many | CAWSATNQPQHF | TGTGCCTGGAGTGCGACGAATCAGCCCCAGCATTTT
TRBJ2-5 | TRBV6-5 | - | few | CASRRLGMGQETQYF | TGTGCCAGCAGGCGACTAGGGATGGGCCAAGAGACCCAGTACTTC
TRBJ2-5 | TRBV28 | TRBD2 | - | CASSLWGGGKETQYF | TGTGCCAGCAGTTTATGGGGGGGGGGAAAAGAGACCCAGTACTTC
TRBJ2-6 | TRBV6-1 | TRBD1 | once | CASGGTSRGSGANVLTF | TGTGCCAGCGGTGGAACCTCCAGGGGGTCTGGGGCTAACGTCCTGACTTTC
TRBJ2-7 | TRBV28 | - | few | CASSFAHERYF | TGTGCCAGCAGTTTCGCCCACGAGCGGTACTTC
TRBJ2-3 | TRBV24-1 | TRBD2 | many | CATSDTIAGGTDTQYF | TGTGCCACCAGTGACACTATAGCGGGAGGCACAGATACGCAGTATTTT
TRBJ1-2 | TRBV11-2 | TRBD1 | - | CVSRSYRTGIGGYTF | TGTGTCAGCAGATCATACCGGACAGGAATCGGTGGCTACACCTTC
TRBJ2-7 | TRBV6-5 | - | - | CVGSYVSASQYEQYF | TGTGTCGGCAGTTACGTCTCGGCAAGCCAGTACGAGCAGTACTTC
TRBJ2-3 | TRBV11-2 | - | - | CASSLRLAPGGDTQYF | TGTGCCAGCAGCTTAAGACTAGCTCCGGGGGGCGATACGCAGTATTTT
TRBJ1-2 | TRBV20-1 | TRBD1 | many | CSAHLQGGYGYTF | TGCAGTGCTCACTTACAGGGGGGTTATGGCTACACCTTC
TRBJ2-2 | TRBV6-1 | - | few | CASRLAENTGELSF | TGTGCCAGCAGATTGGCGGAGAATACCGGGGAGCTGTCTTTT
TRBJ2-7 | TRBV7-8 | TRBD1 | - | CASSLTPRQGNEQYF | TGTGCCAGCAGCTTGACTCCGAGACAGGGCAACGAGCAGTACTTC
TRBJ1-5 | TRBV19 | TRBD1 | few | CASSGTGASPFPHF | TGTGCCAGTAGCGGGACAGGGGCATCGCCATTCCCCCATTTT
TRBJ2-2 | TRBV6-1 | - | - | CASSEVGETGELFF | TGCGCCAGCAGTGAAGTGGGGGAGACCGGGGAGCTGTTTTTT
TRBJ2-2 | TRBV6-5 | TRBD2 | - | CASRLAEHTGELSF | TGTGCCAGCAGACTAGCGGAGCACACCGGGGAGCTGTCTTTT
TRBJ2-1 | TRBV29-1 | - | - | CSVRGKRGLYIEQFF | TGCAGCGTTAGGGGGAAACGGGGCCTCTACATTGAGCAGTTCTTC
TRBJ2-3 | TRBV20-1 | TRBD2 | - | CSIGDSPAGGLTDTQYF | TGCAGTATCGGGGACAGCCCAGCGGGAGGGTTGACAGATACGCAGTATTTT
TRBJ2-1 | TRBV13 | TRBD2 | - | CASSVSGTEHFF | TGTGCTAGCAGCGTTAGCGGGACTGAGCACTTCTTC
TRBJ2-3 | TRBV6-5 | - | - | CTSSQVGTDTQYF | TGCACCAGCAGCCAGGTGGGGACAGATACGCAGTATTTT
TRBJ2-2 | TRBV29-1 | TRBD2 | many | CSVRPSGIGELFF | TGCAGCGTTCGACCTAGCGGGATCGGGGAGCTGTTTTTT
TRBJ2-2 | TRBV11-2 | - | - | CASSQWTSTGELFF | TGTGCCAGCAGCCAATGGACTTCCACCGGGGAGCTGTTTTTT
TRBJ2-5 | TRBV20-1 | - | few | CSARDQGQGQTQYF | TGCAGTGCTAGAGACCAGGGGCAAGGACAGACCCAGTATTTC
TRBJ1-1 | TRBV6-1 | - | - | CASSDFTGSNTEAFF | TGTGCCAGCAGTGATTTCACCGGTTCGAACACCGAAGCTTTCTTT
TRBJ1-4 | TRBV11-1 | - | few | CASSWRDEKLFF | TGTGCCAGCAGCTGGAGGGATGAAAAACTGTTCTTT
TRBJ1-5 | TRBV10-2 | - | - | CASSVGGYNNQPQHF | TGCGCCAGCAGTGTTGGCGGCTATAACAATCAGCCCCAGCATTTT
TRBJ1-1 | TRBV3-1 | - | few | CASSQDWTEAFF | TGTGCCAGCAGCCAAGATTGGACTGAAGCTTTCTTT
TRBJ2-7 | TRBV6-5 | - | - | CASSSSRLVGRYEQYF | TGTGCCAGCAGTTCCAGCAGACTAGTGGGCCGCTATGAGCAGTACTTC
TRBJ2-1 | TRBV19 | - | - | CATDRGITGEQFF | TGTGCCACAGACCGTGGGATCACGGGTGAGCAGTTCTTC
TRBJ2-1 | TRBV20-1 | TRBD2 | - | CSTIERLAVNEQFF | TGCAGTACCATCGAAAGGCTAGCGGTAAATGAGCAGTTCTTC
TRBJ2-1 | TRBV24-1 | TRBD2 | - | CATSDPPLAGVPNEQFF | TGTGCCACCAGTGACCCGCCCCTAGCGGGAGTTCCCAATGAGCAGTTCTTC
TRBJ2-3 | TRBV6-5 | - | many | CASSYSTGEQYF | TGTGCCAGCAGTTACTCGACGGGGGAGCAGTATTTT